The sequence of this T cell receptor (beta chain) was determined in a study of cytomegalovirus exposure and HLA in healthy donors. The length of the CDR3 is 13 residues. Germline CDR1 and CDR2: SGHRS and YFSETQ. The ends were cut back, 0 bases at V and 7 bases at J, with 7 bases in the middle. This clone was found a few times. Its target is unknown. A multiplex PCR was run with 60 Vbeta primers and 13 Jbeta primers. Some clones are missing from TCRdb's copy, which holds only in-frame ones; the method was immunoSEQ multiplex PCR. Of tens of thousands of clones in the sample, roughly 60% were seen once. Study observations and caveats: As a later analysis showed, a missense DCLRE1C variant was linked to trimming of TCR beta V- and J-genes.

The sequence was obtained from a human donor in good health. This sequence joins TRBV5-1 and TRBJ2-2, with D tentatively TRBD2 (5 bases). Material for sequencing was PBMCs. CDR3 residues: CASSLAEGGELFF. The CDR3 DNA follows: TGCGCCAGCAGCTTGGCCGAGGGCGGGGAGCTGTTTTTT. Drawing the rest from reference TRBV5-1 and TRBJ2-2, the complete variable domain is KAGVTQTPRYLIKTRGQQVTLSCSPISGHRSVSWYQQTPGQGLQFLFEYFSETQRNKGNFPGRFSGRQFSNSRSEMNVSTLELGDSALYLCASSLAEGGELFFGEGSRLTVL.